This TCR beta chain was obtained from a study of blood T cells in healthy people across ages. After removal of 0 bases from V and 8 bases from J, the junction contained 7 bases not matched to a gene. The CDR3 has 14 residues. Per germline, CDR1 DFQATT and CDR2 SNEGSKA (reference sequence). Findings and limits, study-wide: There was no known CMV status for donors, so expanded clonotype changes were possibly confounded. Percentage of naive T cells showed a strong correlation with TCR beta diversity.

A second PCR of roughly 7 to 11 cycles used a sample-barcoded 5' primer and a J-beta primer mix. Per sample, CDR3-containing paired-end reads numbered at least 3 million. TCRdb re-analysed the 5' RACE reads in MiXCR, keeping a single row per CDR3 protein. Here the sample spans about 1.5 million distinct CDR3 sequences, under 55% being singletons. Points on this clonotype: Its target is not known.

The sequenced sample was blood. The chain recombines TRBV20-1 with TRBJ2-1, with TRBD2 matching 7 bases. This TCR derives from a woman in her late teens or twenties in good health. The DNA of the CDR3 is TGCAGTGCTAGAGACCGGACTAGTTGGGATGAGCAGTTCTTC. Protein sequence: CSARDRTSWDEQFF.